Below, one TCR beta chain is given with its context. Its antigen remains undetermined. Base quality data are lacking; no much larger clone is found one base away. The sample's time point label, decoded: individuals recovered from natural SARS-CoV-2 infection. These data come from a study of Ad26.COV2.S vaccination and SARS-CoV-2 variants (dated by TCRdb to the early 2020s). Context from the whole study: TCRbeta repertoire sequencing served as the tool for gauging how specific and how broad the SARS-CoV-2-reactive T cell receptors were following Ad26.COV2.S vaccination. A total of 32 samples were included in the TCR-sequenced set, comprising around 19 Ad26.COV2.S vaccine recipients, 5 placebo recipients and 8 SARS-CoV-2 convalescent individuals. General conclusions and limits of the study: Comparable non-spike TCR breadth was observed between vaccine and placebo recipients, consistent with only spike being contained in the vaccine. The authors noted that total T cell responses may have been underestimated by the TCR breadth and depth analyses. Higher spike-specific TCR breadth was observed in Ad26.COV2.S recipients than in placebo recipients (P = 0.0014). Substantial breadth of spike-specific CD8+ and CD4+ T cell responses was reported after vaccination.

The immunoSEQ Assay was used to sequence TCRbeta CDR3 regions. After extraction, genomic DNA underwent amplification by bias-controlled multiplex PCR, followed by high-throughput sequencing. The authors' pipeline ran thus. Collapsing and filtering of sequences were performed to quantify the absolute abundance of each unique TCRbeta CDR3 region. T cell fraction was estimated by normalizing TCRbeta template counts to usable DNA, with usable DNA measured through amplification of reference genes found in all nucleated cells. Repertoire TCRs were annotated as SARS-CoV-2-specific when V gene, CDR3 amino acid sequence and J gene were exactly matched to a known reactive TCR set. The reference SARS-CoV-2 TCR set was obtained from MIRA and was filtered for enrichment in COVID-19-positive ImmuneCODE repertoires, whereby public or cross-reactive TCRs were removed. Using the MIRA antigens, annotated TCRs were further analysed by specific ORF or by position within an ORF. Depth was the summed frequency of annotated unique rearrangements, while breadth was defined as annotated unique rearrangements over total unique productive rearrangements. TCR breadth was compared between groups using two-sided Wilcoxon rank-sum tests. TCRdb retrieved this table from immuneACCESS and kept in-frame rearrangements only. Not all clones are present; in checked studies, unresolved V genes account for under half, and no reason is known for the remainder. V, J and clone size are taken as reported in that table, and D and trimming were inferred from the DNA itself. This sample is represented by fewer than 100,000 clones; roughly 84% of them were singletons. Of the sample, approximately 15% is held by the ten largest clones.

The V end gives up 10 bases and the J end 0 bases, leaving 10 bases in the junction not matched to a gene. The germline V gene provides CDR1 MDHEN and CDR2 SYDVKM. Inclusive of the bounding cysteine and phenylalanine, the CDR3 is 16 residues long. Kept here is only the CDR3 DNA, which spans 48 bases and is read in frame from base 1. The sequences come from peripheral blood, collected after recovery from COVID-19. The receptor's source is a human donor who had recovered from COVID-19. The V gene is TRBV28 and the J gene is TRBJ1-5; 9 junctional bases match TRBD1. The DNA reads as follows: TGTGCCACCACGCCCGGGACAGGGATTAGCAATCAGCCCCAGCATTTT. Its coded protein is CATTPGTGISNQPQHF.